Listed here are 11 T cell receptor beta chains from one sample, sequenced in a study of blood T cell repertoires in COVID-19. Sequenced by immunoSEQ multiplex PCR; TCRdb stores in-frame clones only, minus some. The table records about 50,000 clones, approximately 87% of them present only once. Sequencing used peripheral blood. Source of these receptors: a woman aged 55-75 years with acute or convalescent COVID-19.

The rearrangement uses TRBV7-9 and TRBJ2-7; the match to TRBD2 covers 7 bases. V shed 0 bases, J shed 2 bases, and the junction held 4 bases outside the gene matches. The germline V gene has CDR1 SEHNR and CDR2 FQNEAQ (reference sequence). This CDR3 contains 15 residues. The CDR3 DNA reads as TGTGCCAGCAGCTTAGCTTCTAGCGGAACCTACGAGCAGTACTTC. It translates to CASSLASSGTYEQYF.

The chain employs TRBV6-5 and TRBJ1-6; perhaps TRBD1 as D (6 bases). Germline CDR1 is MNHEY and CDR2 is SVGAGI. V lost 2 bases to trimming and J lost 8 bases, with 7 bases between them. The CDR3 contains 13 residues. CDR3 coding DNA: TGTGCCAGCAGTTACGAGGGGGATTCACCCCTCCACTTT. Its translation is CASSYEGDSPLHF.

This chain connects TRBV30 to TRBJ1-2, with TRBD1 matching 7 bases. This CDR3 spans 13 amino acids. Germline values: CDR1 GTSNPN, CDR2 SVGIG (reference sequence). Trimming cost V 0 bases and J 4 bases; bases outside gene matches: 2. In DNA form, the CDR3 reads TGTGCCTGGAGTGTAGGGGGCGGCTATGGCTACACCTTC. Amino acids: CAWSVGGGYGYTF.

The chain carries TRBV27 and TRBJ2-5, with D perhaps matching TRBD1 (5 bases). From germline, CDR1 is MNHEY and CDR2 SMNVEV (reference sequence). V lost 4 bases and J lost 1, with 7 bases in between. The CDR3 is 13 residues long. The CDR3 here is CASSWQGQETQYF. The DNA of the CDR3 is TGTGCCAGCAGTTGGCAGGGCCAAGAGACCCAGTACTTC.

This chain links TRBV20-1 with TRBJ1-4, with D unresolved. The CDR3 sequence is 14 residues long. Germline V gene lookup returns CDR1 DFQATT and CDR2 SNEGSKA (reference sequence). Deletions cut 3 bases from V and 0 bases from J, with 8 bases between. The chain's CDR3 is CSASMSATNEKLFF. The CDR3 DNA follows: TGCAGTGCTAGTATGTCTGCAACTAATGAAAAACTGTTTTTT.

This clone was seen a few times. The chain is built from TRBV7-3 and TRBJ1-6, with a tentative D call TRBD1 (5 bases). The germline CDR1 and CDR2 sequences are SGHTA and FQGTGA. V was trimmed by 1 base and J by 9 bases, leaving 13 bases between them. The CDR3 contains 15 residues. The CDR3 protein is CASSLIGTGSSPLHF. CDR3 sequence (DNA): TGTGCCAGCAGCTTAATCGGGACCGGGAGTTCACCCCTCCACTTT.

This chain uses TRBV18 with TRBJ2-2; D may be TRBD1 (6 bases). V shed 2 bases and J shed 5 bases, with 15 bases lying between them. Germline CDR1 KGHSH, CDR2 LQKENI. CDR3 size: 16 residues. The DNA for the CDR3 is TGTGCCAGCTCACCAAACCCAGGGGTGGAGACCGGGGAGCTGTTTTTT. Protein: CASSPNPGVETGELFF.

This chain connects TRBV6-5 to TRBJ1-2; 9 bases agree with TRBD1. Trimming at V came to 7 bases and at J to 4 bases, leaving 7 bases not matched to a gene. The germline CDR1 and CDR2 sequences are MNHEY and SVGAGI. This CDR3 comprises 14 residues. This chain's CDR3 is CASKSTGGGYGYTF. CDR3 in DNA: TGTGCCAGCAAGTCGACAGGGGGAGGCTATGGCTACACCTTC.

V usage is TRBV7-3 and J usage is TRBJ2-3, with TRBD2 identical over 10 bases. This CDR3 spans 17 amino acids. Per the germline V gene, CDR1 is SGHTA and CDR2 is FQGTGA. J was trimmed by 2 bases and V by 1 base; bases with no gene match: 6. The CDR3 bases are TGTGCCAGCAGCTTAATCCGGCTAGCGGGGGACACAGATACGCAGTATTTT. This codes for CASSLIRLAGDTDTQYF.

The V call is TRBV11-2, the J call TRBJ2-1; D perhaps matches TRBD1 (6 bases). Germline V lookup: CDR1 SGHAT, CDR2 FQNNGV. This CDR3 is 15 amino acids long. The V end lost 4 bases, the J end lost 5 bases, and 15 bases lay between the germline ends. The DNA for the CDR3 is TGTGCCAGCAGCTCACACAGGGCCCCACACAATGAGCAGTTCTTC. Its protein product is CASSSHRAPHNEQFF. The entire variable domain, with the rest obtained from reference TRBV11-2 and TRBJ2-1, is as follows: EAGVAQSPRYKIIEKRQSVAFWCNPISGHATLYWYQQILGQGPKLLIQFQNNGVVDDSQLPKDRFSAERLKGVDSTLKIQPAKLEDSAVYLCASSSHRAPHNEQFFGPGTRLTVL.

The chain joins TRBV2 to TRBJ2-4, with 10 bases identical to TRBD1. V was pared by 2 bases and J by 3 bases, with 7 bases of the junction left unmatched. The germline V gene encodes CDR1 SNHLY and CDR2 FYNNEI. The CDR3 totals 17 residues. CDR3: CASSERGQGVVKNIQYF. CDR3 sequence (DNA): TGTGCCAGCAGTGAAAGAGGACAGGGGGTGGTCAAAAACATTCAGTACTTC.